The 16 T cell receptor beta chains listed next were all sequenced from one sample in a study of graft-versus-host responses after intestinal transplantation. No antigen has been identified for these receptors. Clones were read by immunoSEQ multiplex PCR, and TCRdb kept only the in-frame ones, dropping some. The sample yields roughly 100,000 clones, roughly 93% seen once. The material was unstimulated CD8+ T cells sorted from spleen or lymph node cells, obtained before intestinal transplant. These receptors all come from a human donor who received an intestinal transplant.

With respect to this clone: The same CDR3 is also encoded by other DNA sequences in this sample. The CDR3 loop reads CALRAGLPGSQHF. As DNA, the CDR3 is TGTGCCCTCCGGGCGGGGCTCCCTGGGTCCCAGCATTTT. This rearrangement joins TRBV11-3 to TRBJ1-5, with D perhaps TRBD1 (5 bases). V was cut by 11 bases and J by 11 bases, with 22 bases left in between. Germline values: CDR1 SGHNT, CDR2 YENEEA. This CDR3 has 13 amino acids.

The chain joins TRBV6-5 to TRBJ1-1; no firm D call. The CDR3 totals 12 residues. The germline V gene encodes CDR1 MNHEY and CDR2 SVGAGI. The V end was cut by 6 bases, the J end by 1 base, with 6 bases between. The CDR3 DNA reads as TGTGCCAGCAGAGTAGGGAACACTGAAGCTTTCTTT. Protein product: CASRVGNTEAFF.

This clone came up once. The rearrangement links TRBV30 to TRBJ2-3, with 8 bases fitting TRBD2. The germline V gene has CDR1 GTSNPN and CDR2 SVGIG (reference sequence). The CDR3 consists of 14 residues. V gave up 3 bases and J gave up 3 bases; unmatched junction bases: 5. The CDR3 DNA follows: TGTGCCTGGAGCCGGGGGGGCGGGACAGATACGCAGTATTTT. This sequence encodes CAWSRGGGTDTQYF.

This rearrangement joins TRBV19 to TRBJ2-5; 8 bases agree with TRBD2. The J call may be wrong; the DNA end is better matched by TRBJ2-7. The CDR3 length is 13 residues. In germline, CDR1 is LNHDA, CDR2 SQIVND (reference sequence). The CDR3 DNA reads TGTGCCAGTAGTTCCGGGACTAGCTACGAGCAGTACTTC. Its translation is CASSSGTSYEQYF.

The chain joins TRBV6-5 to TRBJ2-1; D not resolved. The V gene's germline CDR1 is MNHEY and CDR2 SVGAGI. V was trimmed by 2 bases and J by 4 bases, leaving 9 bases between them. The CDR3 is 14 residues long. The CDR3 DNA is TGTGCCAGCAGTTACAGCGAGGAATACAATGAGCAGTTCTTC. Translating it yields CASSYSEEYNEQFF.

This clone occurred a few times. V and J are TRBV6-1 and TRBJ1-5; D is uncertain. Germline CDR1 MNHNS, CDR2 SASEGT. Trimming took off 1 base at V and 3 bases at J, with 10 bases between the two ends. The CDR3 covers 15 residues. In nucleotides, the CDR3 is TGTGCCAGCAGTGAAGAAAATGACCTCAATCAGCCCCAGCATTTT. It codes for CASSEENDLNQPQHF.

The rearrangement uses TRBV5-6 and TRBJ1-4; TRBD1 is a possible D gene (6 bases). CDR1 is SGHDT, CDR2 YYEEEE, per germline. The CDR3 totals 17 residues. The V end lost 1 base, the J end lost 4 bases, and 17 bases lay between the germline ends. The CDR3 sequence is CASSLKGHQTYNEKLFF. CDR3 in DNA: TGTGCCAGCAGCTTGAAGGGACACCAAACCTATAATGAAAAACTGTTTTTT.

CDR3 residues: CASSISTHTRYNEQFF. In DNA form, the CDR3 reads TGTGCCAGCAGCATCTCGACACATACGAGATACAATGAGCAGTTCTTC. J is TRBJ2-1 and V is TRBV11-2; D remains unclear. The CDR3 is 16 amino acids. The germline V gene has CDR1 SGHAT and CDR2 FQNNGV. V was clipped by 5 bases and J by 4 bases, with 18 bases between them.

The genes are TRBV15 and TRBJ1-2; D unclear. This CDR3 is 16 amino acids long. CDR1 is LNHNV, CDR2 YYDKDF, per germline (reference sequence). Trimming pared 3 bases from V and 4 bases from J, leaving 18 bases between. The CDR3 sequence: CATSSGVWGESYGYTF. The CDR3 nucleotides read TGTGCCACCAGCAGTGGGGTATGGGGTGAAAGCTATGGCTACACCTTC.

Written as DNA, the CDR3 is TGCAGTGCTAGACTGAACAGGGAAGCTTTCTTT. Encoded protein: CSARLNREAFF. The chain couples TRBV20-1 to TRBJ1-1; a weak D match, TRBD1 (5 bases). The germline V and J ends were trimmed by 2 bases and 8 bases, with 9 bases remaining between them. Looked up from germline, CDR1 is DFQATT and CDR2 is SNEGSKA (reference sequence). This CDR3 comprises 11 residues.

The CDR3 protein is CASTSYSGTGEYEQYF. The DNA of the CDR3 is TGTGCCAGCACTTCATATTCCGGGACAGGGGAGTACGAGCAGTACTTC. The chain combines TRBV2 with TRBJ2-7; 10 bases are shared with TRBD1. The V gene's germline CDR1 is SNHLY and CDR2 FYNNEI. The CDR3 length is 16 residues. The J segment lost 4 bases and the V segment lost 7 bases, leaving 13 bases of the junction unmatched.

The chain recombines TRBV5-1 with TRBJ2-1; 7 nucleotides agree with TRBD1. The ends lost 2 bases at V and 10 bases at J; junction bases unmatched: 3. Per the germline V gene, CDR1 is SGHRS and CDR2 is YFSETQ. This CDR3 comprises 12 residues. The CDR3 spells CASSLVGGEQFF. In DNA form, the CDR3 reads TGCGCCAGCAGCTTAGTAGGGGGCGAGCAGTTCTTC.

The chain links TRBV5-4 to TRBJ2-3, with 9 bases matching TRBD2. Germline V gene sequence: CDR1 SGHNT, CDR2 YYREEE (reference sequence). Trimming removed 4 bases from V and 6 bases from J; junction bases left unmatched: 9. The CDR3 consists of 15 residues. The CDR3 DNA follows: TGTGCCAGCAGCCCACTGGGCGGGGGGGCTGATACGCAGTATTTT. Its translation: CASSPLGGGADTQYF.

The chain recombines TRBV4-1 with TRBJ2-2, with 7 bases aligning to TRBD1. J gave up 0 bases and V 5 bases, and 6 bases lay outside the gene matches. The germline gives CDR1 MGHRA, CDR2 YSYEKL. This CDR3 has 16 residues. Written as DNA, the CDR3 is TGCGCCAGCAGCTCGACGACAGGGCCGAACACCGGGGAGCTGTTTTTT. Protein product: CASSSTTGPNTGELFF.

This clone was seen a single time. CDR3 loop: CASSIDRAGGYNEQFF. The CDR3 DNA follows: TGTGCCAGTAGTATAGATCGTGCAGGGGGGTACAATGAGCAGTTCTTC. The V and J genes are TRBV19 and TRBJ2-1, with a tentative D call TRBD1 (7 bases). This CDR3 is 16 amino acids long. Trimming stripped 0 bases from V and 4 bases from J, with 13 bases between. In germline, CDR1 is LNHDA, CDR2 SQIVND (reference sequence).

The chain couples TRBV7-6 to TRBJ2-2; 7 nucleotides align to TRBD2. V shed 5 bases and J 4 bases; nucleotides not matched to a gene: 16. The CDR3 loop spans 18 amino acids. The germline gives CDR1 SGHVS, CDR2 FNYEAQ. CDR3 DNA: TGTGCCAGCAGCAACCAGCTTAGGAGCGGGGCGACCACCGGGGAGCTGTTTTTT. It encodes CASSNQLRSGATTGELFF.